The TCR beta chain under discussion was sequenced for a study of blood T cell repertoires in COVID-19. Study at large: Nucleic acid was either cDNA or gDNA, and it came from T cells, B-cell-depleted T cells, or PBMCs.

How the authors handled the data: Quantification of nucleated cells was approximated via reference gene primer amplification. Produced via immunoSEQ multiplex PCR; TCRdb's table is partial and in-frame only. D and trimming were read from the DNA, whereas the V and J calls and clone size are those reported in that table. Among about 14,000 clones listed, roughly 73% were seen once. V gave up 6 bases and J gave up 6 bases; unmatched junction bases: 4. CDR3 length equals 15 residues. Germline V gives CDR1 MNHEY, CDR2 SMNVEV (reference sequence). The chain carries TRBV27 and TRBJ2-5; TRBD2 aligns across 16 bases. This clonotype originated in a boy aged 2 to 10 with active or convalescent COVID-19. Sequenced: peripheral blood. For the CDR3, the DNA is TGTGCCAGCAGGGGACTAGCGGGGGGGGGTAAGACCCAGTACTTC. Amino acids: CASRGLAGGGKTQYF.